Sequencing of this TCR beta chain was carried out in a study of CDR3 diversity in severe acne. TCRdb re-called the PCR reads through MiXCR, storing one row per CDR3 protein. The table includes 90,000 or so distinct CDR3 sequences, 45% to 50% detected once. This CDR3 is built from 17 residues. Per germline, CDR1 SGHDT and CDR2 YYEEEE. Trimming took 4 bases from V and 8 from J; bases not matched to a gene: 16. In its sample, this clonotype was seen once. This clonotype was obtained from a male donor in good health, serving as a control. Input material: blood. The chain has TRBV5-6 and TRBJ1-3; TRBD1 aligns across 9 bases. DNA of the CDR3: TGTGCCAGCAGCGGAACAATAGACAGGGGGGTTGTGGACACCATATATTTT. This translates into CASSGTIDRGVVDTIYF.